Shown below are 10 T cell receptor beta chains from a single sample sequenced in a study of blood T cell repertoires in COVID-19. Produced via immunoSEQ multiplex PCR; TCRdb's table is partial and in-frame only. The data contain roughly 22,000 clones, 82% of them singletons. Sample: peripheral blood. These receptors all stem from a human donor in a cohort sampled during active COVID-19.

The chain combines TRBV12-3 or TRBV12-4 with TRBJ2-2; TRBD1 might be the D (5 bases). The CDR3 spans 12 residues. V lost 6 bases to trimming and J lost 7 bases, with 9 bases between them. The CDR3 DNA reads as TGTGCCAGCAGGGACACCGTCGGGGAGCTGTTTTTT. It translates to CASRDTVGELFF.

The chain links TRBV9 to TRBJ2-5, with D possibly being TRBD1 (5 bases). V gave up 0 bases and J gave up 2 bases, with 14 bases separating them. The CDR3 length is 16 residues. Per the germline V gene, CDR1 is SGDLS and CDR2 is YYNGEE. This CDR3 is CASSVAGLGAQETQYF. DNA of the CDR3: TGTGCCAGCAGCGTAGCAGGTCTTGGGGCGCAAGAGACCCAGTACTTC.

The chain joins TRBV7-8 to TRBJ1-5; 7 bases match TRBD1. CDR1 and CDR2 (germline): SGHVS, FQNEAQ. The trim removed 2 bases at V and 2 bases at J, leaving 6 bases unmatched. This CDR3 comprises 16 residues. CDR3 in DNA: TGTGCCAGCAGCTTAACCGACAGGGCGGGCAATCAGCCCCAGCATTTT. Protein product: CASSLTDRAGNQPQHF. The complete variable domain, with remaining parts taken from reference TRBV7-8 and TRBJ1-5, reads GAGVSQSPRYKVAKRGQDVALRCDPISGHVSLFWYQQALGQGPEFLTYFQNEAQLDKSGLPSDRFFAERPEGSVSTLKIQRTQQEDSAVYLCASSLTDRAGNQPQHFGDGTRLSIL.

The V and J genes are TRBV6-2 or TRBV6-3 and TRBJ2-5, with TRBD2 as a possible D gene (6 bases). Trimming left V 2 bases short and J 1 base short, with 11 bases between. The CDR3 is 15 residues long. The V gene's germline CDR1 is MNHEY and CDR2 SVGEGT. The CDR3 is CASSYRRGLQETQYF. The CDR3 bases are TGTGCCAGCAGTTACCGGAGGGGTCTCCAAGAGACCCAGTACTTC.

The genes are TRBV19 and TRBJ1-5; 7 positions agree with TRBD1. The ends lost 11 bases at V and 4 bases at J; junction bases unmatched: 11. The germline V gene encodes CDR1 LNHDA and CDR2 SQIVND (reference sequence). The CDR3 has 14 amino acids. In DNA, the CDR3 is TGTGCCTTGGGGGACAGAAACTTAAATCAGCCCCAGCATTTT. It encodes CALGDRNLNQPQHF.

This clone appeared a single time. This chain links TRBV13 with TRBJ1-6; D uncertain. V was pared by 7 bases and J by 10 bases, with 17 bases between. The CDR3 contains 14 residues. Germline V gene sequence: CDR1 PRHDT, CDR2 FYEKMQ (reference sequence). The DNA for the CDR3 is TGTGCCAGCACCGAACGGGGAGTTGGGTCACCCCTCCACTTT. It translates to CASTERGVGSPLHF.

The V and J genes are TRBV28 and TRBJ1-4, with 7 positions matching TRBD1. The CDR3 contains 14 residues. Trimming cost V 5 bases and J 8 bases; bases outside gene matches: 8. Germline values: CDR1 MDHEN, CDR2 SYDVKM. The CDR3: CASSLRDSTEKLFF. The CDR3 DNA is TGTGCCAGCAGTCTCCGGGACAGTACCGAAAAACTGTTTTTT. Full variable domain (remainder filled in from reference TRBV28 and TRBJ1-4): DVKVTQSSRYLVKRTGEKVFLECVQDMDHENMFWYRQDPGLGLRLIYFSYDVKMKEKGDIPEGYSVSREKKERFSLILESASTNQTSMYLCASSLRDSTEKLFFGSGTQLSVL.

This rearrangement joins TRBV11-2 to TRBJ2-2; tentative D call: TRBD2 (5 bases). V lost 2 bases and J lost 6, with 10 bases in between. Germline V gene lookup returns CDR1 SGHAT and CDR2 FQNNGV. The CDR3 length is 14 residues. The CDR3 bases are TGTGCCAGCAGCTTATGGGGAGAAGCCGGGGAGCTGTTTTTT. Amino acid sequence: CASSLWGEAGELFF.

The chain combines TRBV5-7 with TRBJ2-3; TRBD2 might be the D (5 bases). TRBV5-7 is classed as an ORF, of uncertain function. The CDR3 spans 14 residues. Trimming left V 1 base short and J 3 bases short, with 9 bases between. CDR3 sequence reads: CASSLFPGTDTQYF. The CDR3 bases are TGTGCCAGCAGCTTGTTTCCGGGAACAGATACGCAGTATTTT.

The rearrangement uses TRBV11-3 and TRBJ2-7; 10 bases map to TRBD2. V trimming: 6 bases; J trimming: 6 bases; junction bases outside the gene matches: 14. CDR1 is SGHNT and CDR2 is YENEEA in the germline V gene. The CDR3 is 16 amino acids. CDR3 sequence (DNA): TGTGCCAGCAGACCCCGCGGGACTAGCGTCTCCGGCGAGCAGTACTTC. This encodes CASRPRGTSVSGEQYF.